The following is a TCR beta chain sequence with its context. Its binding antigen is unknown. Per-base quality was not reported, and no clone a single base away is much larger than it. Each collaborating institution followed its own protocols to collect whole blood in K2EDTA tubes. Collaborator samples were shipped for TCRbeta analysis as frozen whole blood, isolated PBMCs, or DNA extracted from either sample type. The immunoSEQ Assay, a bias-controlled multiplex PCR, was used to amplify TCRbeta CDR3 regions from genomic DNA. The paper's data handling went like this. The number of nucleated cells in each sample was estimated from the amplification of reference gene primers within the assay. Sequence reads were collapsed and filtered to measure the absolute abundance of every unique TCRbeta CDR3 rearrangement. For each sample, productive Simpson clonality was calculated by taking the square root of Simpson's diversity index across productive rearrangements. Not all clones reach the TCRdb copy of this immuneACCESS table, which keeps in-frame sequences only. Checked studies attribute under half of the gap to unresolved V genes and leave the rest unexplained. The V and J calls and clone size come from that table; D and trimming were worked out from the DNA. The sample records about 100,000 clones, over 65% of which are singletons. The ten largest clones capture 9.5% to 15% of the sample.

These data come from a study of blood T cell repertoires in COVID-19 (TCRdb year 2020). Concerning the study at large: Collaborator samples came from the United States, Italy and Spain and covered acute and convalescent phases of COVID-19. The sample metadata nearly always contained a de-identified subject ID, COVID-19 status, age in years and sex. The samples were drawn from two sources: the first 160 participants of the ongoing ImmuneRACE study, and about 1,300 subjects contributed by 6 global collaborators. The prospective study material was composed of cDNA or gDNA derived from T cells, B-cell-depleted T cells, or PBMCs. Where HLA class I and class II types were available, the types were taken from metadata supplied by the sample provider, not from assay-based typing. Deeply sampled blood TCRbeta repertoires from subjects exposed to, actively infected with, or recovered from COVID-19 were included in the dataset. The repertoires were made available in a free public database intended to serve as a resource for research on the immune response to SARS-CoV-2. On the study overall, not on this receptor specifically: How much clinical and demographic metadata was included differed by source and by participant, and the metadata was provided uncurated.

The germline V gene provides CDR1 SGHVS and CDR2 FQNEAQ. The germline V and J ends show losses of 1 base and 4 bases respectively, and no gene match explains 5 bases of the junction. Taken from cysteine to phenylalanine, the CDR3 has 17 residues. The sequence is cut down to CDR3 DNA, 51 bases in frame from base 1. The sequence came from a human donor in a cohort sampled during active COVID-19. The chain links TRBV7-8 with TRBJ2-1; 12 nucleotides in the junction match TRBD2. Sequenced: peripheral blood. The CDR3 protein sequence reads: CASSLGASGGVYNEQFF. The nucleotide sequence reads as follows: TGTGCCAGCAGCTTAGGGGCTAGCGGGGGGGTGTACAATGAGCAGTTCTTC.